This entry describes one TCR beta chain. This sample is part of a study of blood T cell repertoires in COVID-19. Study in general: Acute and convalescent COVID-19 samples came from the United States, Italy and Spain. In each case, the material was cDNA or gDNA derived from T cells, B-cell-depleted T cells, or PBMCs.

Original methodology: Using reference gene primer amplification, nucleated cell counts were estimated. Produced via immunoSEQ multiplex PCR; TCRdb's table is partial and in-frame only. The V and J calls and clone size were taken over from that table, and D and trimming were inferred from the DNA. The sample lists 25,000 to 30,000 clones; roughly 76% were seen once. Sequences were obtained from peripheral blood. The origin of this receptor is a man aged 65-85 years with acute or convalescent COVID-19.

For the CDR3, the DNA is TGTGCCAGCAGCCTTAGACAGACTGAAGCTTTCTTT. Amino acid sequence: CASSLRQTEAFF. The V and J genes are TRBV6-2 or TRBV6-3 and TRBJ1-1; D is perhaps TRBD1 (5 bases). Germline V gene data show CDR1 as MNHEY and CDR2 as SVGEGT. The CDR3 totals 12 residues. The germline V and J ends were trimmed by 6 bases and 5 bases, with 10 bases remaining between them.